The rows below give T cell receptor beta chains drawn from one sample of a study of PD-1 blockade in classical Hodgkin lymphoma. The assay was immunoSEQ multiplex PCR, and TCRdb's table has in-frame clones only and misses some. The table lists 25,000 to 35,000 clones, roughly 71% of them singletons. This specimen was peripheral blood mononuclear cells (PBMCs), taken before the second cycle of nivolumab. These receptor sequences come from a human donor with classical Hodgkin lymphoma. Both conserved end residues are part of each CDR3. A D gene is named only where the DNA matches it firmly. Part of the rows lack a size; the others show once, few, many or a class for expanded clones.

>NA|TRBV6-4|NA|TRBJ1-1
TGTGCCAGCACTTTCCCGGGACACCTGAACACTGAAGCTTTCTTT
CASTFPGHLNTEAFF
>NA|TRBV7-6|few|TRBJ1-1
TGTGCCAGCAGCTCCGCAGGATCAAACACTGAAGCTTTCTTT
CASSSAGSNTEAFF
>TRBD2|TRBV28|NA|TRBJ2-3
TGTGCCAGCAGTCCGGGACTAGCCAGCACAGATACGCAGTATTTT
CASSPGLASTDTQYF
>TRBD1|TRBV15|NA|TRBJ1-5
TGTGCCACCAGCAGAGCACAGGGGTATCAGCCCCAGCATTTT
CATSRAQGYQPQHF
>NA|TRBV19|NA|TRBJ1-1
TGTGCCAGTAGTACCGTGACAGGATTGAACACTGAAGCTTTCTTT
CASSTVTGLNTEAFF
>TRBD1|TRBV9|NA|TRBJ1-4
TGTGCCAGCAGCCCGTCTCTCGGGACAGGTAATGAAAAACTGTTTTTT
CASSPSLGTGNEKLFF
>TRBD1|TRBV2|NA|TRBJ1-5
TGTGCCAGCAGTGAGACAGGGGGCTCGCGTCAGCCCCAGCATTTT
CASSETGGSRQPQHF
>TRBD1|TRBV10-3|NA|TRBJ2-3
TGTGCCATGGGGGGACAGGGGACAGATACGCAGTATTTT
CAMGGQGTDTQYF
>TRBD2|TRBV4-3|few|TRBJ2-3
TGCGCCAGCAGCCGTTGGGCACTAGCGGATTCTAGCACAGATACGCAGTATTTT
CASSRWALADSSTDTQYF
>NA|TRBV12-1|NA|TRBJ1-3
TGTGCCAGCAGCTTTGGAGCCGTTATAAAGGGGACTGAGGGAAACACCATATATTTT
CASSFGAVIKGTEGNTIYF
>NA|TRBV28|NA|TRBJ2-3
TGTGCCAGCCTTCTAAGGGTCTCAGATACGCAGTATTTT
CASLLRVSDTQYF
>NA|TRBV6-6|medium-sized|TRBJ1-1
TGTGCCAGCAGTTACACAGGGAGGATCGCTGAAGCTTTCTTT
CASSYTGRIAEAFF
>TRBD2|TRBV30|NA|TRBJ2-5
TGTGCCTGGACTCGGGGCTTAGCGGGAGGAAAAGAGACCCAGTACTTC
CAWTRGLAGGKETQYF
>NA|TRBV6-6|NA|TRBJ1-6
TGTGCCAGCAGTTACCAGGGCTCCTATAATTCACCCCTCCACTTT
CASSYQGSYNSPLHF
>TRBD2|TRBV7-2|few|TRBJ2-1
TGTGCCAGCAGCTTAGTGCGAGCGGGGGCCTACAATGAGCAGTTCTTC
CASSLVRAGAYNEQFF
>NA|TRBV5-1|NA|TRBJ2-2
TGCGCCAGCAGCCTCGACTACGGGGAGCTGTTTTTT
CASSLDYGELFF
>NA|TRBV4-1|NA|TRBJ2-2
TGCGCCAGCAGCCAAGGCGGTCCGAACACCGGGGAGCTGTTTTTT
CASSQGGPNTGELFF
>TRBD1|TRBV5-4|NA|TRBJ1-1
TGTGCCAGCCGACCGGGACAGTTAAAAAACACTGAAGCTTTCTTT
CASRPGQLKNTEAFF
>TRBD1|TRBV28|NA|TRBJ1-1
TGTGCCAGCTCTGTGATCAGGGGGCAGCGAACTGAAGCTTTCTTT
CASSVIRGQRTEAFF
>NA|TRBV11-2|NA|TRBJ2-7
TGTGCCAGCAGCTTAGTGGGGTCCCGAGTAGGGTCCTACGAGCAGTACTTC
CASSLVGSRVGSYEQYF
>NA|TRBV5-4|NA|TRBJ2-2
TGTGCCAGCAGCTCGGGACTCCCCGTGACCGGGGAGCTGTTTTTT
CASSSGLPVTGELFF
>NA|TRBV6-1|NA|TRBJ2-1
TGTGCCAGCAGTGAAGCGGCTAGCGTCTACAATGAGCAGTTCTTC
CASSEAASVYNEQFF
>NA|TRBV7-9|NA|TRBJ1-1
TGTGCCAGCAGCTTATTTGCCCGCTCCGAGGGGGGAGCTTTCTTT
CASSLFARSEGGAFF
>NA|TRBV6-1|NA|TRBJ1-1
TGTGCCAGCAGTTATTTTAGGGAGTCTGAAGCTTTCTTT
CASSYFRESEAFF
>NA|TRBV7-2|NA|TRBJ2-3
TGTGCCAGCAGCTTAGGTAGTCTAGTGATCTCCCAGTATTTT
CASSLGSLVISQYF
>TRBD1|TRBV6-1|few|TRBJ2-7
TGTGCCAGCAGTGGAAAGGACAGGTTCTCCTACGAGCAGTACTTC
CASSGKDRFSYEQYF
>NA|TRBV7-2|few|TRBJ1-4
TGTGCCAGCAGCTTAGCAGGGTCTAATGAAAAACTGTTTTTT
CASSLAGSNEKLFF
>NA|TRBV29-1|once|TRBJ2-2
TGCAGCGTTGAAGAGGACAAGGGGGTAATCGGGGAGCTGTTTTTT
CSVEEDKGVIGELFF
>NA|TRBV25-1|few|TRBJ1-1
TGTGCCAGCATGGCAGGGAACACTGAAGCTTTCTTT
CASMAGNTEAFF
>NA|TRBV6-1|NA|TRBJ2-5
TGTGCCAGCAGTGATAGCGGATGGAGCGAGACCCAGTACTTC
CASSDSGWSETQYF
>NA|TRBV14|NA|TRBJ1-2
TGTGCCAGCAGCCTCCAGGGGATACCAAACTATGGCTACACCTTC
CASSLQGIPNYGYTF